This T cell receptor beta chain stems from a study of blood T cell repertoires in COVID-19 (dated by TCRdb to the early 2020s). General notes on the study: Collaborator samples came from the United States, Italy and Spain and covered acute and convalescent phases of COVID-19. The material from the prospective study consisted of cDNA or gDNA derived from T cells, B-cell-depleted T cells, or PBMCs. Subjects who had been exposed to COVID-19, were actively infected with it, or had recovered from it provided the deeply sampled blood TCRbeta repertoires that made up the dataset. The repertoires were released in a freely available public database intended as a resource for research on the immune response to SARS-CoV-2. Samples came from the ongoing ImmuneRACE study (first 160 participants) plus 1,254 subjects from 6 global collaborators. The sample metadata nearly always contained a de-identified subject ID, COVID-19 status, age in years and sex. HLA class I and class II types, where available, came from metadata supplied by the sample provider rather than from assay-based typing. General conclusions and limits of the study: Clinical and demographic metadata were provided uncurated, with the amount varying by source and participant.

TCRbeta CDR3 regions were amplified from genomic DNA using the immunoSEQ Assay, a bias-controlled multiplex PCR. As for the original processing: The number of nucleated cells in each sample was estimated by amplification of reference gene primers within the assay. To quantify the absolute abundance of each unique TCRbeta CDR3 rearrangement, sequence reads were collapsed and filtered. For each sample, productive Simpson clonality was calculated as the square root of Simpson's diversity index over productive rearrangements. In TCRdb, the immuneACCESS table is reduced to in-frame sequences with V and J assigned. These tables do not hold every clone; where another copy was compared, an unresolved V gene accounts for under half, and the others remain unexplained. The DNA gave D and trimming, while V, J and clone size come from that table. The sample table holds over 150,000 clones, of which around 85% were seen once. Roughly 3.2% of the sample is in the top ten clones.

The CDR3 covers 15 residues, taking in both the cysteine and the phenylalanine. The only DNA kept is the CDR3, 45 bases in frame from the first base. V ends up 3 bases short and J 2 bases short, with an unmatched junction base count of 4. CDR1 and CDR2 are drawn from the germline V gene (reference sequence): MNHEY, SMNVEV. Concerning this clone: Its binding antigen is unknown. Per-nucleotide qualities are absent, and no much larger clonotype sits a single base away.

Participants in the prospective study were aged roughly 18 to 100 years, lived in under 30 United States geographic areas, and enrolled through a virtual design. To assign participants to cohorts, the prospective study relied on clinical history that participants themselves reported in a screening survey and a study questionnaire. For ImmuneRACE Cohort 3, a participant was defined as recovered based on two consecutive negative NP/OP PCR tests, clearance by a healthcare professional, or resolution of symptoms. In the prospective study, whole blood, serum and a nasopharyngeal or oropharyngeal swab were collected from each participant by mobile phlebotomists. Additional blood draws and questionnaires over an approximately 2-month period could optionally be provided by prospective study participants. Before DNA extraction, blood samples from the prospective study were shipped at room temperature or frozen.

The sequence is built from TRBV27 and TRBJ1-1, with TRBD1 identical over 9 junction bases. The source material was PBMCs or T cells enriched from blood (not recorded which). The sequence came from a woman younger than 45 who had recovered from COVID-19. CDR3 protein: CASSFRDRANTEAFF. Here is the DNA: TGTGCCAGCAGTTTCCGGGACAGGGCTAACACTGAAGCTTTCTTT.